These 20 T cell receptor beta chains were sequenced from one sample in a study of memory CD4+ T cells and cytomegalovirus serostatus. Some clones are missing from TCRdb's copy, which holds only in-frame ones; the method was immunoSEQ multiplex PCR. The sample contains 70,000 or so clones, around four fifths of which appear only once. Single viable CD3+CD4+CD8-CD45RO+ cells were sorted as the memory CD4+ T cells. The sample comprised memory CD4+ T cells from blood. The receptors shown here come from an adult in good health and CMV-seropositive.

The chain is built from TRBV27 and TRBJ1-6; no clear D gene. The V and J ends lost 6 bases and 7 bases respectively, with 7 bases between them. CDR1 is MNHEY, CDR2 SMNVEV, per germline (reference sequence). This CDR3 spans 12 amino acids. The CDR3 loop is CASRKQNSPLHF. The CDR3 DNA is TGTGCCAGCAGGAAACAGAATTCACCCCTCCACTTT.

The V call is TRBV9, the J call TRBJ2-3; 7 nucleotides align to TRBD1. The CDR3 is 16 amino acids. With V trimmed by 4 bases and J by 0 bases, 8 bases remained unmatched. CDR1 is SGDLS and CDR2 is YYNGEE in the germline V gene. The CDR3 DNA reads as TGTGCCAGCAGCTTAGACGGACAGGCTAGCACAGATACGCAGTATTTT. Its protein is CASSLDGQASTDTQYF.

This clone showed up just a few times. The V gene is TRBV11-3, the J gene TRBJ1-1; 9 bases match TRBD1. CDR1 SGHNT and CDR2 YENEEA come from the germline V gene. The CDR3 runs to 16 residues. V lost 5 bases, J lost 12 bases, and 19 bases stayed unmatched. The CDR3 region is CASSPGGGQGPFRTFF. CDR3 bases: TGTGCCAGCAGCCCCGGGGGGGGACAGGGTCCTTTCCGGACTTTCTTT. Supplemented by reference TRBV11-3 and TRBJ1-1, the full variable domain reads EAGVVQSPRYKIIEKKQPVAFWCNPISGHNTLYWYLQNLGQGPELLIRYENEEAVDDSQLPKDRFSAERLKGVDSTLKIQPAELGDSAVYLCASSPGGGQGPFRTFFGQGTRLTVV.

This clone has just a few counts. This chain uses TRBV2 with TRBJ1-5, with TRBD1 identical over 8 bases. Germline lookup yields CDR1 SNHLY and CDR2 FYNNEI. J was trimmed by 6 bases and V by 6 bases; bases with no gene match: 10. The CDR3 length is 15 residues. CDR3 coding DNA: TGTGCCAGCAGCCGGACAGGGTGGGTTGGTCAGCCCCAGCATTTT. Translating gives CASSRTGWVGQPQHF.

This clone appeared once. The chain recombines TRBV5-1 with TRBJ1-6; unclear D gene. Germline V gives CDR1 SGHRS, CDR2 YFSETQ. V gave up 7 bases and J gave up 9 bases, with 11 bases separating them. This CDR3 has 12 amino acids. The CDR3 DNA reads as TGCGCCAGCCGAGAGGGATTTTCACCCCTCCACTTT. This sequence encodes CASREGFSPLHF.

V gene TRBV6-5 combines with J gene TRBJ1-4; D is ambiguous. Germline V gene data show CDR1 as MNHEY and CDR2 as SVGAGI. Trimming shortened V by 6 bases and J by 3 bases, and 11 bases separated the two germline ends. This CDR3 is 14 amino acids long. For the CDR3, the DNA is TGTGCCAGCAGCCCCGGGCCCGCTAATGAAAAACTGTTTTTT. It translates to CASSPGPANEKLFF.

The chain links TRBV20-1 to TRBJ1-1; D may be TRBD1 (5 bases). The CDR3 extends over 11 amino acids. The V gene lost 6 bases and the J gene lost 5 bases, with 10 bases spanning the gap. From germline, CDR1 is DFQATT and CDR2 SNEGSKA (reference sequence). The CDR3 here is CSAQDTTEAFF. In nucleotides, the CDR3 is TGCAGTGCCCAGGACACTACTGAAGCTTTCTTT.

Concerning this clone: The junction shows a germline mismatch at one end, possibly a read error. For the CDR3, the DNA is TGTGCCAGCTCCCCACTCAAGGAGACCCAGTACTTC. Protein: CASSPLKETQYF. V and J are TRBV18 and TRBJ2-5; D remains unclear. In germline, CDR1 is KGHSH, CDR2 LQKENI. This CDR3 spans 12 amino acids.

This clone appeared a single time. This rearrangement joins TRBV9 to TRBJ1-4, with D possibly matching TRBD1 (5 bases). The CDR3 covers 14 residues. Trimming left V 3 bases short and J 8 bases short, with 14 bases between. Germline V CDR1 and CDR2: SGDLS, YYNGEE. The CDR3 bases are TGTGCCAGCAGCGGTGGGAGGGGAATGGAAAAACTGTTTTTT. This encodes CASSGGRGMEKLFF.

This clone was observed a single time. This chain joins TRBV7-2 and TRBJ1-2; 9 bases align to TRBD1. The trim removed 0 bases at V and 8 bases at J, leaving 10 bases unmatched. The CDR3 has 16 amino acids. CDR1 is SGHTA, CDR2 FQGNSA, per germline. CDR3 region: CASSLAAAGTGMGYTF. CDR3 coding DNA: TGTGCCAGCAGCTTAGCTGCTGCCGGGACAGGGATGGGCTACACCTTC. The entire variable domain, with the rest obtained from reference TRBV7-2 and TRBJ1-2, is as follows: GAGVSQSPSNKVTEKGKDVELRCDPISGHTALYWYRQSLGQGLEFLIYFQGNSAPDKSGLPSDRFSAERTGGSVSTLTIQRTQQEDSAVYLCASSLAAAGTGMGYTFGSGTRLTVV.

V usage is TRBV7-2 and J usage is TRBJ1-5, with D possibly matching TRBD1 (5 bases). From germline, CDR1 is SGHTA and CDR2 FQGNSA. V was cut by 3 bases and J by 1 base, with 13 bases left in between. The CDR3 runs to 16 residues. The CDR3 DNA is TGTGCCAGCAGCTTGGGGGGAGGAGGCAGCAATCAGCCCCAGCATTTT. Amino acids: CASSLGGGGSNQPQHF.

The chain combines TRBV6-6 with TRBJ2-6, with 10 bases matching TRBD1. Germline CDR1 is MNHNY and CDR2 is SVGAGI (reference sequence). The CDR3 is 16 residues long. The V gene end was trimmed by 4 bases and the J gene end by 2 bases; junction bases not matched to a gene: 2. CDR3 sequence: CASSFDRGPGANVLTF. The CDR3 DNA follows: TGTGCCAGCAGTTTCGACAGGGGGCCTGGGGCCAACGTCCTGACTTTC.

The V and J genes are TRBV7-2 and TRBJ1-2; no reliable D call. Between the trimmed V and J ends, which lost 5 bases and 5 bases, there was a span of 12 bases. Germline CDR1 SGHTA, CDR2 FQGNSA. The CDR3 is 13 amino acids. The CDR3 spells CASSLDGKYGYTF. CDR3 sequence (DNA): TGTGCCAGCAGCCTAGATGGGAAGTATGGCTACACCTTC.

Points on this clone: The junction does not match germline at one end; this may be a read error. The genes are TRBV4-1 and TRBJ2-5, with TRBD2 identical over 7 bases. This CDR3 has 16 residues. Germline V gene sequence: CDR1 MGHRA, CDR2 YSYEKL. The CDR3 sequence: CASSQVDMGLTEIQYF. As DNA, the CDR3 is TGCGCCAGCAGCCAAGTGGATATGGGACTAACAGAGATCCAGTACTTC.

This clone was counted a few times. The chain combines TRBV28 with TRBJ1-5; no reliable D call. The CDR3 spans 14 residues. In germline, CDR1 is MDHEN, CDR2 SYDVKM. V was shortened by 3 bases and J by 5 bases, with 11 bases between the two germline ends. The CDR3 loop is CASSFGEAYQPQHF. The CDR3 DNA is TGTGCCAGCAGTTTTGGCGAGGCTTATCAGCCCCAGCATTTT.

CDR3 sequence reads: CASSQHPAARTQYF. CDR3 DNA sequence: TGTGCCAGCAGCCAGCACCCAGCGGCGAGGACCCAGTACTTC. V usage is TRBV14 and J usage is TRBJ2-5; D possibly corresponds to TRBD2 (5 bases). Germline lookup yields CDR1 SGHDN and CDR2 FVKESK. V was trimmed by 3 bases and J by 7 bases, leaving 15 bases between them. The CDR3 contains 14 residues.

This clone was seen only a few times. J is TRBJ1-4 and V is TRBV18; D is unresolved. Germline V gives CDR1 KGHSH, CDR2 LQKENI. CDR3 length: 13 amino acids. Trimming took 7 bases from V and 8 from J, leaving 14 bases between them. The CDR3 is CASCPTPEEKLFF. The CDR3 nucleotides read TGTGCCAGCTGCCCCACCCCAGAGGAAAAACTGTTTTTT.

The chain recombines TRBV7-9 with TRBJ1-4; D might be TRBD1 (5 bases). The CDR3 is 15 residues long. The germline V and J ends were trimmed by 5 bases and 5 bases, with 15 bases remaining between them. Per germline, CDR1 SEHNR and CDR2 FQNEAQ (reference sequence). CDR3 nucleotide sequence: TGTGCCAGCAGCCCGGATCGGGACCGAAATGAAAAACTGTTTTTT. Encoded protein: CASSPDRDRNEKLFF.

This rearrangement joins TRBV6-4 to TRBJ1-1, with D uncertain. Germline-derived CDR1 and CDR2 are MRHNA and SNTAGT. The CDR3 length is 13 residues. V lost 6 bases, J lost 4 bases, and 12 bases lay in between. CDR3 residues: CASRSDRGTEAFF. DNA of the CDR3: TGTGCCAGCAGATCGGACCGCGGCACTGAAGCTTTCTTT.

The chain has TRBV6-5 and TRBJ1-1, with 11 bases aligning to TRBD1. Germline V gives CDR1 MNHEY, CDR2 SVGAGI. V shed 0 bases, J shed 10 bases, and the junction held 4 bases outside the gene matches. This CDR3 has 14 residues. CDR3 loop: CASSYSGQGARAFF. CDR3 coding DNA: TGTGCCAGCAGTTACTCCGGACAGGGGGCGCGAGCTTTCTTT.